This is a list of T cell receptor beta chains from one sample in a study of metastatic and nonmetastatic thyroid tumors. TCRdb re-analyzed the PCR reads through MiXCR. The profile shows roughly 90,000 clones, under 15% of them singletons. Sequencing was carried out using blood. These receptors originate from a female donor with papillary thyroid cancer or a benign thyroid nodule (not recorded which). Some clones in this sample may be carry-over from other donors' samples. Both conserved end residues are part of each CDR3. D genes are given only for firm matches. Some rows have no size entry. The others give once, few or many, or a class for an expanded clone.

TRBV6-2/TRBV6-3,.,TRBJ2-6,many,CASSYQQGEVGPSGANVLTF,TGTGCCAGCAGTTATCAGCAGGGGGAGGTGGGCCCCTCTGGGGCCAACGTCCTGACTTTC
TRBV2,.,TRBJ1-2,many,CARGIGYTF,TGTGCCAGGGGTATTGGCTACACCTTC
TRBV29-1,.,TRBJ1-1,many,CSVDKGGGTEAFF,TGCAGCGTTGACAAAGGGGGGGGCACTGAAGCTTTCTTT
TRBV24-1,TRBD1,TRBJ2-1,many,CATSDPKTGGSYNEQFF,TGTGCCACCAGTGACCCAAAAACAGGGGGCTCCTACAATGAGCAGTTCTTC
TRBV19,TRBD1,TRBJ2-2,.,CASSIMGQEDPRGTGELFF,TGTGCCAGTAGTATCATGGGACAGGAAGACCCACGGGGCACCGGCGAGCTGTTTTTT
TRBV12-3/TRBV12-4,.,TRBJ2-7,many,CASSFRTNEQYF,TGTGCCAGCAGTTTCCGGACAAACGAGCAGTACTTC
TRBV11-2,.,TRBJ2-3,many,CASSLRVMQGWTDTQYF,TGTGCCAGCAGCTTACGAGTGATGCAGGGGTGGACAGATACGCAGTATTTT
TRBV4-2,.,TRBJ2-7,.,CASSRHSVRLSGPQGYEQYF,TGTGCCAGCAGCCGTCACAGTGTGCGACTATCGGGGCCCCAGGGCTACGAGCAGTACTTC
TRBV12-3/TRBV12-4,.,TRBJ1-2,many,CASSPKLTENGYTF,TGTGCCAGCAGTCCTAAACTGACAGAGAATGGCTACACCTTC
TRBV7-3,TRBD2,TRBJ2-5,many,CASSPGTSGGRETQYF,TGTGCCAGCAGCCCCGGGACTAGCGGGGGCAGGGAGACCCAGTACTTC
TRBV12-3/TRBV12-4,.,TRBJ2-7,many,CASSHGQRKGEQYF,TGTGCCAGCAGTCACGGTCAGAGAAAGGGCGAGCAGTACTTC
TRBV5-4,.,TRBJ1-3,.,CASSFAPASGNTIYF,TGTGCCAGCAGCTTCGCCCCAGCCTCTGGAAACACCATATATTTT
TRBV19,.,TRBJ2-7,.,CASNPPDRPHEQYF,TGTGCCAGTAACCCCCCCGACAGGCCCCACGAGCAGTACTTC
TRBV28,.,TRBJ1-1,many,CASVDTEAFF,TGTGCCAGCGTGGACACTGAAGCTTTCTTT
TRBV19,.,TRBJ1-1,many,CASTPWEGQTTEAFF,TGTGCCAGTACCCCCTGGGAGGGTCAGACCACTGAAGCTTTCTTT
TRBV6-2/TRBV6-3,.,TRBJ1-1,many,CASSHRIEGEAFF,TGTGCCAGCAGTCACCGAATCGAAGGTGAAGCTTTCTTT
TRBV10-3,TRBD1,TRBJ1-1,many,CAISGQGVNTEAFF,TGTGCCATCAGCGGACAGGGGGTGAACACTGAAGCTTTCTTT
TRBV20-1,.,TRBJ2-7,.,CSASIPEGPYEQYF,TGCAGTGCTAGCATTCCTGAGGGGCCCTACGAGCAGTACTTC
TRBV5-1,.,TRBJ1-6,many,CASSLNSANSPLHF,TGCGCCAGCAGCTTGAACAGCGCGAATTCACCCCTCCACTTT
TRBV4-2,TRBD1,TRBJ1-1,many,CASSHNRGLGTEAFF,TGTGCCAGCAGCCACAACAGGGGGCTGGGCACTGAAGCTTTCTTT
TRBV19,.,TRBJ2-3,many,CASTKGGGFADTQYF,TGTGCCAGTACCAAAGGGGGGGGGTTTGCAGATACGCAGTATTTT
TRBV5-1,TRBD1,TRBJ1-5,many,CASSWDRDQPQHF,TGCGCCAGCAGCTGGGACAGGGATCAGCCCCAGCATTTT
TRBV20-1,TRBD1,TRBJ1-6,.,CIARATWTGENSPLHF,TGCATTGCTAGAGCTACCTGGACAGGGGAGAATTCACCCCTCCACTTT
TRBV6-2/TRBV6-3,.,TRBJ2-7,many,CASTIRDFYEQYF,TGTGCCAGCACCATACGGGACTTCTACGAGCAGTACTTC
TRBV4-1,TRBD2,TRBJ2-3,.,CASSKGASGVPSTDTQYF,TGCGCCAGCAGCAAAGGGGCTAGCGGGGTCCCTAGCACAGATACGCAGTATTTT
TRBV19,.,TRBJ1-2,many,CASSMVSNYGYTF,TGTGCCAGTAGTATGGTCAGTAACTATGGCTACACCTTC
TRBV20-1,TRBD1,TRBJ2-5,few,CSAPLGTGTRETQYF,TGCAGTGCTCCCCTCGGGACAGGGACGCGCGAGACCCAGTACTTC
TRBV27,.,TRBJ2-5,many,CASPEPQETQYF,TGTGCCAGCCCCGAGCCCCAAGAGACCCAGTACTTC
TRBV4-1,.,TRBJ1-5,many,CASSLGHSGDQPQHF,TGCGCCAGCAGCCTAGGACACTCAGGGGATCAGCCCCAGCATTTT
TRBV9,.,TRBJ1-2,many,CASSVATQETGYGYTF,TGTGCCAGCAGCGTAGCTACGCAGGAAACGGGCTATGGCTACACCTTC
TRBV19,.,TRBJ1-2,many,CASSIVQGNYGYTF,TGTGCCAGTAGTATAGTTCAGGGGAACTATGGCTACACCTTC
TRBV28,.,TRBJ2-3,many,CASASRAVGTQYF,TGTGCCAGCGCATCCCGGGCGGTGGGGACGCAGTATTTT
TRBV2,.,TRBJ2-5,many,CASREAHSFQETQYF,TGTGCCAGCAGGGAAGCACATAGTTTCCAAGAGACCCAGTACTTC
TRBV14,TRBD1,TRBJ2-3,.,CASSQAFHLRDRQGDTQYF,TGTGCCAGCAGCCAGGCATTCCACCTCCGGGACAGGCAGGGAGATACGCAGTATTTT
TRBV28,.,TRBJ1-1,many,CASSSNSLQGGNTEAFF,TGTGCCAGCAGTTCCAATAGCCTTCAGGGAGGGAACACTGAAGCTTTCTTT
TRBV4-2,TRBD1,TRBJ1-1,few,CASSQDSPPQGGNTEAFF,TGTGCCAGCAGCCAAGACTCCCCTCCTCAGGGGGGGAACACTGAAGCTTTCTTT
TRBV3-1,TRBD1,TRBJ2-5,many,CASGFAGGETQYF,TGTGCCAGCGGATTCGCAGGGGGAGAGACCCAGTACTTC
TRBV29-1,.,TRBJ1-2,few,CIVQDNYGYTF,TGCATCGTTCAGGACAATTATGGCTACACCTTC
TRBV11-2,TRBD1,TRBJ2-7,many,CASSSPLGTGYEQYF,TGTGCCAGCAGCTCCCCGCTAGGGACAGGCTACGAGCAGTACTTC
TRBV20-1,.,TRBJ1-6,many,CSARDRALGGNSPLHF,TGCAGTGCTAGAGACCGGGCGCTTGGCGGCAATTCACCCCTCCACTTT
TRBV5-6,TRBD1,TRBJ1-1,.,CASSLDRGVNTEAFF,TGTGCCAGCAGCTTGGACAGGGGGGTTAACACTGAAGCTTTCTTT
TRBV27,.,TRBJ1-5,many,CASSLKAVHQPQHF,TGTGCCAGCAGTTTAAAGGCAGTCCATCAGCCCCAGCATTTT
TRBV5-1,TRBD1,TRBJ2-7,.,CASSLARRDRGQTFSYEQYF,TGCGCCAGCAGCCTGGCGAGGCGGGACAGGGGGCAAACGTTCTCCTACGAGCAGTACTTC